This T cell receptor (beta chain) originates from a study of T cell responses to AZD1222 COVID-19 vaccine. The CDR3 sequence is 14 residues long. Germline V gene lookup returns CDR1 MGHDK and CDR2 SYGVNS. V dropped 3 bases and J dropped 2; count of bases not matched to a gene: 0. Points on this clone: What it binds is not known.

Study-level findings and limits: Repertoires were collected only later (after the peak T cell response had occurred). CD4 TCRs covered the whole spike, strongest at regions 160-218 and 743-854.

Data came from immunoSEQ multiplex PCR; TCRdb stores just in-frame clones and leaves some out. The table lists around 150,000 clones, 92% of them singletons, with 4% to 5.5% in the top ten. Specimen: peripheral blood, collected on day 0 of MenACWY control vaccination. The V gene is TRBV25-1, the J gene TRBJ1-1; 10 positions agree with TRBD1. This clonotype originated in an adult in good health. The CDR3 nucleotides are TGTGCCAGCAGTGAGACAGGGGGCAACACTGAAGCTTTCTTT. Amino acids: CASSETGGNTEAFF.